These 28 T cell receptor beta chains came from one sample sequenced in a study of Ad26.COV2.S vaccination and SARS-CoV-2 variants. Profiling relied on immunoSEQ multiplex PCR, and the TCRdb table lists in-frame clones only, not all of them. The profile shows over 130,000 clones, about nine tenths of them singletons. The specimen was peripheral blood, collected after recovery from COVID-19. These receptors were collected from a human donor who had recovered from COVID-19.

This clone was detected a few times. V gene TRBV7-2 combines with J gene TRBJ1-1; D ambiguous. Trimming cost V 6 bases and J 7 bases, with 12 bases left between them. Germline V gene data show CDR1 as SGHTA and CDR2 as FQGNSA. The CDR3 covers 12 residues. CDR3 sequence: CASSPYRGEAFF. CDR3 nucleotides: TGTGCCAGCAGTCCGTATCGGGGTGAAGCTTTCTTT. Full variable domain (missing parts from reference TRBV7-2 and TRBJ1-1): GAGVSQSPSNKVTEKGKDVELRCDPISGHTALYWYRQSLGQGLEFLIYFQGNSAPDKSGLPSDRFSAERTGGSVSTLTIQRTQQEDSAVYLCASSPYRGEAFFGQGTRLTVV.

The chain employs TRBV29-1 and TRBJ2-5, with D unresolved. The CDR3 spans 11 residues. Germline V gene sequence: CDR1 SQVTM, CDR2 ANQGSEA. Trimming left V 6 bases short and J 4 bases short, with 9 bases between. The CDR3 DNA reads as TGCAGCGTGCTCTTAGGAGAGACCCAGTACTTC. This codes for CSVLLGETQYF.

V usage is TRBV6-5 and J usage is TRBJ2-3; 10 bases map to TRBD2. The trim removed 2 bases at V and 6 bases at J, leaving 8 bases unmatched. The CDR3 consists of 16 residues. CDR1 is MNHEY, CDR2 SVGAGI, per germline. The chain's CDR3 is CASSYEGSGGSDTQYF. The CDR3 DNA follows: TGTGCCAGCAGTTACGAGGGTAGCGGGGGGTCCGATACGCAGTATTTT.

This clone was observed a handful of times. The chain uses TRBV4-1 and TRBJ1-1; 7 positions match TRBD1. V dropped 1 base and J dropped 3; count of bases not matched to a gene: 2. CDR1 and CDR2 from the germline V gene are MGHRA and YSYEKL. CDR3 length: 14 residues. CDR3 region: CASSQAGGYTEAFF. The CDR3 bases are TGCGCCAGCAGCCAAGCAGGGGGGTACACTGAAGCTTTCTTT.

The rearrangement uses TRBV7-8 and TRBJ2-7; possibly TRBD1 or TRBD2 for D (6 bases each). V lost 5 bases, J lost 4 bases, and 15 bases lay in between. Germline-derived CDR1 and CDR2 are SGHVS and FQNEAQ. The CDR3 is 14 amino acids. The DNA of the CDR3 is TGTGCCAGCAGCCCTCTGTGGGGGGCTTACGAGCAGTACTTC. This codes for CASSPLWGAYEQYF.

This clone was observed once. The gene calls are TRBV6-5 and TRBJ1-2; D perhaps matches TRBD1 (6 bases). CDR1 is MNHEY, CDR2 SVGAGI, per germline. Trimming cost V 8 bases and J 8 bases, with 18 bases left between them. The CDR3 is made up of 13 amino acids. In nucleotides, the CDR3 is TGTGCCAGCGCCCCCGACAGGTCCTTAGGCTACACCTTC. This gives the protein CASAPDRSLGYTF.

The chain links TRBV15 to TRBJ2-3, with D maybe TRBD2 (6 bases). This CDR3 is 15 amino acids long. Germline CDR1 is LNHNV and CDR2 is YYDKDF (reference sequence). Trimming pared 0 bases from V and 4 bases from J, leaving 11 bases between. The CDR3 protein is CATSRDRGAADTQYF. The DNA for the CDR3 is TGTGCCACCAGCAGAGACCGCGGGGCCGCAGATACGCAGTATTTT.

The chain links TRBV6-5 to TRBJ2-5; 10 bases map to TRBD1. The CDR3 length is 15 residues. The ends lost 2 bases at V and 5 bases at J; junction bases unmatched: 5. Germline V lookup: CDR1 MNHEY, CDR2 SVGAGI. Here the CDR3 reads CASSYRQGARETQYF. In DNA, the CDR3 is TGTGCCAGCAGTTACAGACAGGGGGCGCGGGAGACCCAGTACTTC.

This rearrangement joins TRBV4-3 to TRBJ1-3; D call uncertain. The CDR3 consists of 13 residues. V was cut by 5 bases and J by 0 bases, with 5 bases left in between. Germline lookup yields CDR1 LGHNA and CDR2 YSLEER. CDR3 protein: CASSYTSGNTIYF. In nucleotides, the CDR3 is TGCGCCAGCAGCTACACCTCTGGAAACACCATATATTTT.

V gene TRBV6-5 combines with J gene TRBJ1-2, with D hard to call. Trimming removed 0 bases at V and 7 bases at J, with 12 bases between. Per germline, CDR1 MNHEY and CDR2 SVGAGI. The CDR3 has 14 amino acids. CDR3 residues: CASSYSGDGSGYTF. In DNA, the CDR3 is TGTGCCAGCAGTTACTCCGGAGATGGGAGTGGCTACACCTTC.

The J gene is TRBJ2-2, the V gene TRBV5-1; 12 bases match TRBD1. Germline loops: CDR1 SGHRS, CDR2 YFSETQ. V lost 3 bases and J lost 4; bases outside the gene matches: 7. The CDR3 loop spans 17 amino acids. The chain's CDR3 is CASSSLRDRGLTGELFF. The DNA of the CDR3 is TGCGCCAGCAGCTCACTTCGGGACAGGGGGCTCACCGGGGAGCTGTTTTTT.

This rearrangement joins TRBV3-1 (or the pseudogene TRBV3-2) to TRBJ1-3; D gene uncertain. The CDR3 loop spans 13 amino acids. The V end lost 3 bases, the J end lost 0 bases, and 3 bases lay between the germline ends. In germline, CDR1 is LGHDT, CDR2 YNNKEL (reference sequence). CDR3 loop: CASSQSSGNTIYF. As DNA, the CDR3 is TGTGCCAGCAGCCAGTCCTCTGGAAACACCATATATTTT.

CDR3 sequence (DNA): TGTGCCAGCAGTTACGACAGGACCTTGAACACTGAAGCTTTCTTT. Amino acid sequence: CASSYDRTLNTEAFF. This chain joins TRBV6-5 and TRBJ1-1; D possibly corresponds to TRBD1 (6 bases). The CDR3 extends over 15 amino acids. V was trimmed by 2 bases and J by 0 bases, leaving 10 bases between them. The V gene's germline CDR1 is MNHEY and CDR2 SVGAGI.

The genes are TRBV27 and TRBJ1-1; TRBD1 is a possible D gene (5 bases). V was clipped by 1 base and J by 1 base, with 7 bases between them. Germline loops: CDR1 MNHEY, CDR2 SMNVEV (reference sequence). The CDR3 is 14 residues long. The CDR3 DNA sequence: TGTGCCAGCAGTTTATTGGGGCAGAACACTGAAGCTTTCTTT. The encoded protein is CASSLLGQNTEAFF.

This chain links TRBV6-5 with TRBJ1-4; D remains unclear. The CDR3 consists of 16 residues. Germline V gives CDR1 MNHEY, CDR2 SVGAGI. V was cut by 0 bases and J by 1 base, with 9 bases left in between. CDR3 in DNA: TGTGCCAGCAGTTACTCGGCTGGCGAAACTAATGAAAAACTGTTTTTT. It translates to CASSYSAGETNEKLFF.

CDR3 DNA: TGTGCCAGTAGTATGGGAAGCGGGACCTCCTACGAGCAGTACTTC. Encoded protein: CASSMGSGTSYEQYF. The rearrangement links TRBV19 to TRBJ2-7, with 7 positions matching TRBD2. With 3 bases clipped from V and 0 bases from J, the junction kept 5 bases outside the gene matches. The CDR3 consists of 15 residues. Germline V CDR1 and CDR2: LNHDA, SQIVND (reference sequence).

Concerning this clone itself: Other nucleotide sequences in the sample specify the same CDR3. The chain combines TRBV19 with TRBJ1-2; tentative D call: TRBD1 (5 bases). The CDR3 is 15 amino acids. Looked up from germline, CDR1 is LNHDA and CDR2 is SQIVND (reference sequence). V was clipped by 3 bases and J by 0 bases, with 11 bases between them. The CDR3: CASSIVGRPNYGYTF. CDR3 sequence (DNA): TGTGCCAGTAGTATTGTGGGGCGGCCTAACTATGGCTACACCTTC.

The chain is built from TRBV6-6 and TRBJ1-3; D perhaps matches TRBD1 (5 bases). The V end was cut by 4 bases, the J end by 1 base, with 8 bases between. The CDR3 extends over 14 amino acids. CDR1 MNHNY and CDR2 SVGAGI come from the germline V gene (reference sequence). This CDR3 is CASSWGRSGNTIYF. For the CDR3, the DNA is TGTGCCAGCAGTTGGGGCCGTTCTGGAAACACCATATATTTT.

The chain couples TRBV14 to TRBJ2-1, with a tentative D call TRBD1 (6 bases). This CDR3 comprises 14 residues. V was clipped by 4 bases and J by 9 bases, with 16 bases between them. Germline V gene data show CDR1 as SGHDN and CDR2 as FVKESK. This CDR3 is CASSPHPRGPEQFF. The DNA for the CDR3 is TGTGCCAGCAGCCCCCACCCCAGGGGACCTGAGCAGTTCTTC.

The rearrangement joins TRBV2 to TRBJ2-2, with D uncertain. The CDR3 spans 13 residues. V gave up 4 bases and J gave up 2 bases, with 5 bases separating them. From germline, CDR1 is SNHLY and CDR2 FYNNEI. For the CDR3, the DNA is TGTGCCAGCAGTGTATTAAACACCGGGGAGCTGTTTTTT. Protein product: CASSVLNTGELFF.

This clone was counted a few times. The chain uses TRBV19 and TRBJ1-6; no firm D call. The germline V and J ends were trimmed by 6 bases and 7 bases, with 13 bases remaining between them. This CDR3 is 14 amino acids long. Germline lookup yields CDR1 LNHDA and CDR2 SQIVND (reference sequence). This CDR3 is CASRAGIGNSPLHF. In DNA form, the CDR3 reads TGTGCCAGTAGGGCGGGGATAGGGAATTCACCCCTCCACTTT.

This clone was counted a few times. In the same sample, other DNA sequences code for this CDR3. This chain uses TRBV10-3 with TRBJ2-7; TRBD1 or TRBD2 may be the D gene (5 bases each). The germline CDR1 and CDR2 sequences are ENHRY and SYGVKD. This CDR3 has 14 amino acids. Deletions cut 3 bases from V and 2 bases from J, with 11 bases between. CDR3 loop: CAISDRDGTYEQYF. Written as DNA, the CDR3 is TGTGCCATCAGTGACCGGGACGGAACCTACGAGCAGTACTTC.

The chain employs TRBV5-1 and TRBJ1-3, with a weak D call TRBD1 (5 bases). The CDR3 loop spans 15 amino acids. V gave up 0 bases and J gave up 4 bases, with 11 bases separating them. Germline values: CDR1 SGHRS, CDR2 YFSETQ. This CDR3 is CASSLASAGGNTIYF. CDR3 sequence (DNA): TGCGCCAGCAGCTTGGCCTCGGCAGGGGGAAACACCATATATTTT.

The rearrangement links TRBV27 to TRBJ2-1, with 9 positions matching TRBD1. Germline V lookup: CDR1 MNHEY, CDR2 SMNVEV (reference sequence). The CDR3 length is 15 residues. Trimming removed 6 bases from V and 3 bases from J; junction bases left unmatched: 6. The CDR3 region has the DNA TGTGCCAGCAGCGGACAGGGGTATCACTACAATGAGCAGTTCTTC. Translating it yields CASSGQGYHYNEQFF.

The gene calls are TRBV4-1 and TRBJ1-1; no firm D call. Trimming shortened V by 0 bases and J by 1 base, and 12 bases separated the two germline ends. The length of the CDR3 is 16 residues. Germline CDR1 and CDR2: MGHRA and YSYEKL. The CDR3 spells CASSQDRSGKNTEAFF. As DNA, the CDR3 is TGCGCCAGCAGCCAAGATCGATCGGGAAAGAACACTGAAGCTTTCTTT.

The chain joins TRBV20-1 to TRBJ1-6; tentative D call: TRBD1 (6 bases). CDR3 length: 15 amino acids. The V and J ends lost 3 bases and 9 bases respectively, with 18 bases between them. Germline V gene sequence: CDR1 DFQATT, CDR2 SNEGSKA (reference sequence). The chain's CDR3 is CSASLPGTLTSPLHF. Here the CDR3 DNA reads TGCAGTGCTAGTCTCCCGGGGACACTAACTTCACCCCTCCACTTT.

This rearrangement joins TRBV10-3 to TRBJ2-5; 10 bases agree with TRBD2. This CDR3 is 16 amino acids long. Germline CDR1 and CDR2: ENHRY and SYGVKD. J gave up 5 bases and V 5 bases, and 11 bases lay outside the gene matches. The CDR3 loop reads CAISLGERGGRETQYF. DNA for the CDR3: TGTGCCATCAGTTTAGGGGAGCGGGGGGGACGTGAGACCCAGTACTTC.

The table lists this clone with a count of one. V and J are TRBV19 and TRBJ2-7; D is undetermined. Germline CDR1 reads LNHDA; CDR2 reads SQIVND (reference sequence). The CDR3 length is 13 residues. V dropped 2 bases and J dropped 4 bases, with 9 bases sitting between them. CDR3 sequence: CASSIIIGYEQYF. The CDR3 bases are TGTGCCAGTAGTATAATAATCGGATACGAGCAGTACTTC.